The rows below give T cell receptor beta chains drawn from one sample of a study of blood T cell repertoires in COVID-19. The assay was immunoSEQ multiplex PCR, and TCRdb's table has in-frame clones only and misses some. The data contain over 400,000 clones, roughly 85% of them singletons. Sequenced: peripheral blood. Receptor source: a woman aged 30 to 39 with active or convalescent COVID-19. CDR3s include the opening cysteine and the closing phenylalanine or tryptophan. Fields, in order: clone size, J gene, V gene, D gene, CDR3 DNA, CDR3 protein. The D gene is left open where the match is weak. Rows give clone size only sometimes, using once, few, many, or a class for an expanded clone.

>.|TRBJ2-2|TRBV2|TRBD2
TGTGCCAGCAGCTTAGCGGGGGTCGGCACCGGGGAGCTGTTTTTT
CASSLAGVGTGELFF
>.|TRBJ1-1|TRBV4-1|.
TGCGCCAGCAGCCATTTCGACAGGAACACTGAAGCTTTCTTT
CASSHFDRNTEAFF
>.|TRBJ2-7|TRBV7-9|.
TGTGCCAGCAGCAGAACTGGGCCCTCCTACGAGCAGTACTTC
CASSRTGPSYEQYF
>.|TRBJ2-5|TRBV7-9|.
TGTGCCAGCAGCCAAGAATGGGGACTCCAAGAGACCCAGTACTTC
CASSQEWGLQETQYF
>.|TRBJ2-1|TRBV5-1|.
TGCGCCAGCAGCTTGGGACAGGCTGGAAATGAGCAGTTCTTC
CASSLGQAGNEQFF
>.|TRBJ2-2|TRBV6-2/TRBV6-3|TRBD1
TGTGCCAGCAGTTGGGACAGGACAAACACCGGGGAGCTGTTTTTT
CASSWDRTNTGELFF
>.|TRBJ2-3|TRBV11-2|TRBD2
TGTGCCAGCAGCTTAGGTGCGGGAGAAACAGATACGCAGTATTTT
CASSLGAGETDTQYF
>.|TRBJ1-5|TRBV19|TRBD1
TGTGCCAGTAGTCCGCCCAGGGGGCGGATCGGCAATCAGCCCCAGCATTTT
CASSPPRGRIGNQPQHF
>.|TRBJ1-6|TRBV7-9|.
TGTGCCAGCAGCAAGAGTCGGGAAACACCCCTCCACTTT
CASSKSRETPLHF
>.|TRBJ1-2|TRBV18|.
TGTGCCAGCTCACCGTCCCTAGGACCCCTAAGCGGTGGCTACACCTTC
CASSPSLGPLSGGYTF
>.|TRBJ1-2|TRBV6-5|TRBD1
TGTGCCAGCAGTCATTGGGACAGCGAGTATGGCTACACCTTC
CASSHWDSEYGYTF
>.|TRBJ2-2|TRBV7-9|TRBD2
TGTGCCAGCAGCTCGACTAGCGGGGGGCGCCCCGGGGAGCTGTTTTTT
CASSSTSGGRPGELFF
>.|TRBJ2-1|TRBV5-1|TRBD2
TGCGCCAGCAGCTTGCGGGGGGGTCGCTCCTACAATGAGCAGTTCTTC
CASSLRGGRSYNEQFF
>few|TRBJ1-2|TRBV19|.
TGTGCCAGTAGCTTAGGTTATCTAGGAGGCTACACCTTC
CASSLGYLGGYTF
>.|TRBJ2-3|TRBV10-1|TRBD2
TGCGCCAGCAGTGAGTATCTGGGACTAGCGAGTACCGGCACAGATACGCAGTATTTT
CASSEYLGLASTGTDTQYF
>.|TRBJ2-7|TRBV11-2|.
TGTGCCAGCAGCTCACCAGGGATCCACGAGCAGTACTTC
CASSSPGIHEQYF
>.|TRBJ2-2|TRBV6-1|.
TGTGCCAGCATTGAGCATCGGGTGGGGCGTAGCACCGGGGAGCTGTTTTTT
CASIEHRVGRSTGELFF
>.|TRBJ1-1|TRBV6-4|TRBD1
TGTGCCAGCAGCGCACAGGGGCGGGCCACTGAAGCTTTCTTT
CASSAQGRATEAFF
>.|TRBJ1-5|TRBV7-8|.
TGTGCCAGCAGCTTGGAAAGGGGTCCCAATCAGCCCCAGCATTTT
CASSLERGPNQPQHF
>.|TRBJ1-1|TRBV19|TRBD1
TGTGCCAGTAGTCGGACAGGGATGAACACTGAAGCTTTCTTT
CASSRTGMNTEAFF
>.|TRBJ2-5|TRBV5-4|.
TGTGCCAGCAGCTTGGATATAGAGACCCAGTACTTC
CASSLDIETQYF
>.|TRBJ2-1|TRBV7-2|TRBD2
TGTGCCAGCAGCTTAACCAGCGGGATGACCAATGAGCAGTTCTTC
CASSLTSGMTNEQFF
>.|TRBJ2-5|TRBV10-3|TRBD2
TGTGCCATCAGTGAGTCGTTTGGGACTAGTGGAGAGACCCAGTACTTC
CAISESFGTSGETQYF
>once|TRBJ2-7|TRBV6-2/TRBV6-3|TRBD2
TGTGCCAGCAGTTACCCCGGGACTAGCGGGGGGCCCCCCGTCTACGCGCAGTACTTC
CASSYPGTSGGPPVYAQYF
>.|TRBJ2-3|TRBV27|TRBD2
TGTGCCAGCAGCCTGAAAGGGAGGGCGAGCAACACAGATACGCAGTATTTT
CASSLKGRASNTDTQYF
>.|TRBJ1-5|TRBV4-1|TRBD1
TGCGCCAGCAGCCATGTCGGACAGGGCAGTAGTCAGCCCCAGCATTTT
CASSHVGQGSSQPQHF
>.|TRBJ2-1|TRBV4-1|.
TGCGCCAGCAGCCAAGATATGGCTAGACGGTTCTTC
CASSQDMARRFF
>.|TRBJ2-3|TRBV6-5|.
TGTGCCAGCAGCGCAGGATTCACAGATACGCAGTATTTT
CASSAGFTDTQYF
>.|TRBJ1-1|TRBV5-1|.
TGCGCCAGCAGCCCCGGGACACTCACGGGCCACACTGAAGCTTTCTTT
CASSPGTLTGHTEAFF
>.|TRBJ2-7|TRBV11-2|TRBD2
TGTGCCAGCAGCTTAGCCGGGAGGGGTTTTGTGCAGTACTTC
CASSLAGRGFVQYF
>.|TRBJ1-1|TRBV19|.
TGTGCCAGTAGTATAGGTTCCAGTAGTCTCATGGAGGCTTTCTTT
CASSIGSSSLMEAFF
>.|TRBJ1-5|TRBV3-1/TRBV3-2|TRBD1
TGTGCCAGCAGTCCGACAGGACAGGGGGGAAATCAGCCCCAGCATTTT
CASSPTGQGGNQPQHF
>once|TRBJ1-1|TRBV5-8|.
TGTGCCAGCAGCTTGGTACCCGGACGGCGGGCCTGGGACACTGAAGCTTTCTTT
CASSLVPGRRAWDTEAFF
>.|TRBJ1-3|TRBV3-1/TRBV3-2|.
TGTGCCAGCAGCCAAGAGCGTCAGACTCACTCTGGAAACACCATATATTTT
CASSQERQTHSGNTIYF
>.|TRBJ2-3|TRBV5-1|.
TGCGCCAGCAGCTTGGTGTGGCGGAAAGAAGATACGCAGTATTTT
CASSLVWRKEDTQYF
>.|TRBJ2-7|TRBV27|TRBD2
TGTGCCAGCAGTCCAGGGACTAGTGTAGGCTACGAGCAGTACTTC
CASSPGTSVGYEQYF
>.|TRBJ1-4|TRBV10-3|TRBD1
TGTGCCATCAGTGAGTCAGGAGGGGGCGAAGGTGAAAAACTGTTTTTT
CAISESGGGEGEKLFF
>.|TRBJ1-2|TRBV29-1|.
TGCAGCGTTGAAGCAGGGGCTCGAGGCTACACCTTC
CSVEAGARGYTF
>.|TRBJ2-2|TRBV6-5|TRBD1
TGTGCCAGCAGTTCGTACAGGGGGATGACCGGGGAGCTGTTTTTT
CASSSYRGMTGELFF
>few|TRBJ2-1|TRBV5-4|TRBD2
TGTGCCAGCAGTCTAGCGGGAGTGGTTGAGCAGTTCTTC
CASSLAGVVEQFF
>.|TRBJ1-6|TRBV6-6|.
TGTGCCAGCAGTTATGACGCCGGGGAGACACCCCTCCACTTT
CASSYDAGETPLHF
>once|TRBJ1-2|TRBV6-5|TRBD1
TGTGCCAGCAGTTACTCGAATTCAGGGGGCGATGGCTACACCTTC
CASSYSNSGGDGYTF
>.|TRBJ1-2|TRBV12-5|TRBD1
TGTGCTAGTGGTTCCCCGGACAGGGCTAAAGGCTACACCTTC
CASGSPDRAKGYTF